The TCR beta chain under discussion was sequenced for a study of response to subunit inactivated influenza vaccine. Study-level findings and limits: New T cells are recruited in small numbers by each seasonal influenza vaccination, according to the authors' suggestion.

A remark on this clonotype: What it binds is unknown.

TCRdb analysed the RT-PCR reads with MiXCR anew, one entry per CDR3 protein. Of 450,000 to 500,000 distinct CDR3 sequences listed, about 10% are singletons. Sample: PBMCs from blood, taken roughly 48 days after vaccination. This TCR derives from a middle-aged man who received an inactivated influenza vaccine.

The CDR3 sequence is CSARAFPSGRVGQETQYF. DNA for the CDR3: TGCAGTGCTAGAGCCTTCCCTAGCGGGAGGGTGGGCCAAGAGACCCAGTACTTC. The chain employs TRBV20-1 and TRBJ2-5; 12 nucleotides agree with TRBD2. V shed 1 base, J shed 1 base, and the junction held 10 bases outside the gene matches. Germline CDR1 is DFQATT and CDR2 is SNEGSKA (reference sequence). The CDR3 is 18 amino acids.